This TCR beta chain emerged from a study of OX40 agonist ivuxolimab in advanced cancers. Across the study: Ivuxolimab is a fully human IgG2 antibody that activates OX40 (CD134). Dose-escalation cases comprised hepatocellular carcinoma, melanoma, renal cell or head and neck cancer.

CDR1 and CDR2 from the germline V gene are SGHNT and YYREEE (reference sequence). The CDR3 runs 11 residues. The method was immunoSEQ multiplex PCR; TCRdb's version includes in-frame clones alone and lacks a portion of them. The data hold 60,000 to 75,000 clones, with roughly 84% observed a single time. This rearrangement joins TRBV5-4 to TRBJ2-5; no clear D. Gene TRBJ2-7 matches the end of the DNA better, so the J call may be wrong. Sequencing used CD4+ or CD8+ T cells sorted from blood, obtained in a trial of the OX40 agonist ivuxolimab. The clonotype originates from an adult with an advanced solid tumor such as melanoma, head and neck, liver or kidney cancer. The CDR3 DNA is TGTGCCAGCAGCGACTCCTACGAGCAGTACTTC. Translation: CASSDSYEQYF.